This T cell receptor beta chain was observed in a study of technical replicates of blood from four donors. CDR1 is MNHEY, CDR2 SMNVEV, per germline (reference sequence). The CDR3 covers 14 residues. Deletions cut 0 bases from V and 4 bases from J, with 9 bases between. The method was immunoSEQ multiplex PCR; TCRdb's version includes in-frame clones alone and lacks a portion of them. The sample gives 79,000 or so clones, roughly 93% of which show up once; around 0.4% is in the top ten. The chain joins TRBV27 to TRBJ1-2; D not certain. This sequence was found in a human donor in good health. Sequencing was done on a sample of T cells isolated from PBMCs. The chain's CDR3 is CASSLSPVLYGYTF. The CDR3 DNA is TGTGCCAGCAGTTTATCCCCAGTCCTCTATGGCTACACCTTC.